This T cell receptor beta chain came from a study of blood T cells in healthy people across ages (dated by TCRdb to about 2015). A note on the overall study: In model experiments, template switching captured about one uniquely barcoded TCR beta cDNA molecule for every two T cells. The study measured age-related changes in TCR beta repertoire diversity using deep sequencing normalized with unique cDNA molecular identifiers. To avoid experimental bias, donors of different ages were randomly spread across the sequencing lanes. For two donors (one aged 18 to 30 and one aged 80 or older), the study analyzed two additional independent replicas of 1 million unique cDNA reads from the same blood draw. The donors were divided into four age groups: young (average around 15 years), middle-aged (roughly 42), aged (around 67) and long-lived (about 80). Here is what the overall study found, with its caveats: Observed TCR beta diversity per million T cells fell roughly linearly with age, and a significant reduction was already apparent by age about 38. Observed TCR beta diversity correlated strongly with the percentage of naive T cells measured by flow cytometry. The long-lived group showed more naive CD4+ T cells, fewer expanded clones and increased TCR diversity than the aged group, suggesting age selection. Estimates of total diversity based on one million sequenced T cells were regarded as lower bounds and as underestimates. Conclusive comparison of naive and antigen-experienced compartments was prevented by the profiling of bulk unsorted PBMCs. Donor CMV infection status was unknown, potentially confounding age-related changes in expanded clonotypes.

Libraries were prepared through 5' RACE. Sequencing was carried out with an Illumina HiSeq 2500. A second PCR of about 6 to 11 cycles was run with a J-beta primer mix and a sample-barcoded 5' primer. A unique molecular identifier was introduced onto each TCR beta cDNA molecule by a template-switch 5' adaptor carrying 12 random nucleotides. Each sample yielded at least 3 million CDR3-containing paired-end reads. The Mint cDNA synthesis kit, primed by a TRBC-specific oligonucleotide, was used to synthesize first-strand cDNA from all RNA. After uracil-DNA glycosylase treatment, a first 18-cycle PCR used universal primers M1SS and BC2_uni_R on all cDNA. For the original study's pipeline: For normalization, 1 million high-quality reads were randomly selected from each sample, with every read carrying a distinct molecular identifier. Reads with shared molecular identifiers were discarded instead of being binned into consensus sequences. MiTCR, run with a Q25 quality threshold and the strictest error-elimination algorithm, handled CDR3 identification, clonotype clustering and error correction. A nonparametric unseen species model with Euler transformation was used to estimate lower-bound total TCR beta diversity. Through fastp at Q25 and MiXCR, TCRdb rebuilt clones from the public reads, retaining in-frame beta chains. Each entry merges the rows of one CDR3 protein and shows their most common DNA and genes. TCRdb's processing, not the study's, gives the V and J calls here. In this sample the table shows about 670,000 distinct CDR3 sequences, approximately 40% of which occur a single time. Of the sample, 30% falls within the top ten clones.

CDR1 and CDR2 are read off the germline V gene as SNHLY and FYNNEI. The CDR3, from cysteine to phenylalanine, totals 14 residues. Of the read, only the CDR3 DNA is kept; its 42 bases are in frame from base 1. The donors were 40 or so Caucasian individuals from Russia, aged roughly 6 to 100 years, who were systemically healthy. Each donor gave 8 to 10 milliliters of peripheral blood, collected into EDTA-treated Vacutainer tubes. Ficoll-Paque density-gradient centrifugation was used to isolate PBMCs, with at least 6 million per sample. Total RNA was extracted from PBMCs with Trizol reagent, with at least 5.5 micrograms obtained per sample. For every donor, an aliquot of PBMCs went through flow cytometry to measure the percentages of naive CD45RAhigh/CD27high T cells. Of note for this clonotype: Its recognized antigen is unknown. At one end the junction does not follow the germline gene, possibly because of a read error.

The sample was blood. The rearranged segments are TRBV2 and TRBJ1-4; TRBD1 is possibly the D segment (5 matching bases). The sequence came from an elderly man in good health. The encoded CDR3 is CASSGGLRNVKLFF. The DNA sequence is given as TGTGCCAGCAGTGGGGGCTTGAGGAATGTAAAACTGTTTTTT.